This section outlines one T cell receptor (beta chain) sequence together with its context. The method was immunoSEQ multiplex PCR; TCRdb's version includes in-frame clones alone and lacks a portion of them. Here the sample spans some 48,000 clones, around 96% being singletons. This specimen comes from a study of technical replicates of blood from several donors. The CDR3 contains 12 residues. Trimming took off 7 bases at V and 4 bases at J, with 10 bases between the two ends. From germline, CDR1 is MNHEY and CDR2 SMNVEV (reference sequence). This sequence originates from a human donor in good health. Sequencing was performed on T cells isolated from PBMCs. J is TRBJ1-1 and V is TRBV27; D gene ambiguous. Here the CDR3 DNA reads TGTGCCAGCAAATCCGGAGCCACTGAAGCTTTCTTT. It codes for CASKSGATEAFF.